This entry lists 2 T cell receptor beta chains sequenced from one sample in a study of T cell clonality in common variable immunodeficiency. Clones were sequenced by immunoSEQ multiplex PCR, and TCRdb holds only the in-frame ones, with some missing. Recorded here are tens of thousands of clones, none singletons. Sequenced: peripheral blood mononuclear cells. These receptors came from a person aged 18 to 75 in good health.

This clone was observed at least ten times. The read ends 3 residues early relative to the CDR3; the germline J gene fills the gap. The chain has TRBV5-1 and TRBJ2-1; TRBD1 aligns across 9 bases. Per germline, CDR1 SGHRS and CDR2 YFSETQ. This CDR3 region has 15 residues. The trim removed 4 bases at V and 5 bases at J, leaving 7 bases unmatched. The CDR3 protein is CASSTGQGFNNEQFF. The CDR3 DNA, read in part, is TGCGCCAGCAGCACCGGACAGGGGTTCAACAATGAG.

This clone was observed at least ten times. The read gets to within 3 residues of the CDR3 end, and the germline J gene fills in the rest. The V gene is TRBV6-2 or TRBV6-3, the J gene TRBJ2-5, with 10 nucleotides matching TRBD1. Germline values: CDR1 MNHEY, CDR2 SVGEGT. The V and J ends lost 6 bases and 5 bases, in that order; junction bases with no gene match: 12. The CDR3 sequence is 16 residues long. The sequenced CDR3 bases are TGTGCCAGCAGCTCGACAGGGGGCGGAATCAGCGAGACC. Its protein product is CASSSTGGGISET. The complete CDR3 protein is CASSSTGGGISETQYF.